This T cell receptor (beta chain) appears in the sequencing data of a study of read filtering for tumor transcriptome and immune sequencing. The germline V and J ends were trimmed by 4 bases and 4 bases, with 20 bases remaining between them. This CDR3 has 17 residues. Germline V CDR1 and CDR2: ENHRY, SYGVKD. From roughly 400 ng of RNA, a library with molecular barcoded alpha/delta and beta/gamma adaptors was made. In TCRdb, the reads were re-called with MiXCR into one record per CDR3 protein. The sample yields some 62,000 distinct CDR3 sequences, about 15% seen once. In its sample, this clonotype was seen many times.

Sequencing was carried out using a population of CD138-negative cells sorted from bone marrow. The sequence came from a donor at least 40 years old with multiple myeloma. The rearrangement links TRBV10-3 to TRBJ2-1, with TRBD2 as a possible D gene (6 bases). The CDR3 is CAISALARETVYNEQFF. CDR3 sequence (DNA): TGTGCCATCAGTGCGCTAGCCCGGGAGACGGTTTACAATGAGCAGTTCTTC.